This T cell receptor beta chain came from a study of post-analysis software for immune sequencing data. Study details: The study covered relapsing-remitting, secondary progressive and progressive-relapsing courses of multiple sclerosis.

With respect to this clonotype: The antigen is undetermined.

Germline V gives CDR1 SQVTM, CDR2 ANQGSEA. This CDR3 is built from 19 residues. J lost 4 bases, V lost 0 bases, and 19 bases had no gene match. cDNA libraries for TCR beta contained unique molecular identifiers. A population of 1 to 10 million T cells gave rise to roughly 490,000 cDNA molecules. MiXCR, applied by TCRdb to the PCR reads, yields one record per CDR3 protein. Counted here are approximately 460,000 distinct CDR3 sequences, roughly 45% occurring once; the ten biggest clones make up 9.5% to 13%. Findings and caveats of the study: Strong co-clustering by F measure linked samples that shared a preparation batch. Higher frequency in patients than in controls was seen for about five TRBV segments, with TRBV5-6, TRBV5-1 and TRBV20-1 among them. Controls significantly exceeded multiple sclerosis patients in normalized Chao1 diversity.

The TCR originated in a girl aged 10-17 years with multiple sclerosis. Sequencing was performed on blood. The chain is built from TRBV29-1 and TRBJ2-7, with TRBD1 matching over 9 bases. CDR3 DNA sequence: TGCAGCGTTGAAGAGTCTGGAGGAGACGGGACAGGGTCCAAGTACGAGCAGTACTTC. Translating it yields CSVEESGGDGTGSKYEQYF.